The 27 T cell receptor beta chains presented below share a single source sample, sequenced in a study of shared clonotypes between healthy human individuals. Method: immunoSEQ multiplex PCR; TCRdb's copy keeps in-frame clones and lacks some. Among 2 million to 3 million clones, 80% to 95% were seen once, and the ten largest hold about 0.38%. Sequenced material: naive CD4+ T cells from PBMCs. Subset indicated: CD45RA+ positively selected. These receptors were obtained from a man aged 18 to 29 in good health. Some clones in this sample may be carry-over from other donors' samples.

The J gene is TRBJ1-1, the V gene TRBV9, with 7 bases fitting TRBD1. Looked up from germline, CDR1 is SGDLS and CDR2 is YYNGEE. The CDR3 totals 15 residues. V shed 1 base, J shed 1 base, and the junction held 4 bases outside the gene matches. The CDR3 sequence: CASSVRTGANTEAFF. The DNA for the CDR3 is TGTGCCAGCAGCGTAAGGACAGGCGCGAACACTGAAGCTTTCTTT.

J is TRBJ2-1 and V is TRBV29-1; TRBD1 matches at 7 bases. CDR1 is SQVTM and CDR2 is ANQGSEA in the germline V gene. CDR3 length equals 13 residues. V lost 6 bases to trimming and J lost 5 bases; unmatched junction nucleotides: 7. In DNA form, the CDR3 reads TGCAGCGTGCCTCGGACAGGAAACAATGAGCAGTTCTTC. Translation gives CSVPRTGNNEQFF.

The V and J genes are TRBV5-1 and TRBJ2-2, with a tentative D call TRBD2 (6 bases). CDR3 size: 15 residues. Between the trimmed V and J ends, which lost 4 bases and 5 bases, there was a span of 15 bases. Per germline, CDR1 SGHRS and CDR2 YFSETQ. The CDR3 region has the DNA TGCGCCAGCAGCGGCGAGGTAGCGGATACCGGGGAGCTGTTTTTT. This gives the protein CASSGEVADTGELFF.

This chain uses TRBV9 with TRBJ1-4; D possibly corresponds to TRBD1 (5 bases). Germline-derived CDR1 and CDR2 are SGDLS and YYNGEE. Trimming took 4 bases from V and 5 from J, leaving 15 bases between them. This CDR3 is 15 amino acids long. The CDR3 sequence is CASSISGRENEKLFF. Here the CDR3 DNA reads TGTGCCAGCAGCATCTCGGGACGGGAGAATGAAAAACTGTTTTTT.

The CDR3, as DNA: TGTGCCAGCAGCTCCACGCGGGGGTACACCGGGGAGCTGTTTTTT. Protein: CASSSTRGYTGELFF. V usage is TRBV9 and J usage is TRBJ2-2; TRBD2 aligns across 7 bases. The CDR3 has 15 amino acids. Germline-derived CDR1 and CDR2 are SGDLS and YYNGEE. The ends lost 4 bases at V and 3 bases at J; junction bases unmatched: 6. Using reference TRBV9 and TRBJ2-2 for the parts outside the CDR3, the full variable domain is DSGVTQTPKHLITATGQRVTLRCSPRSGDLSVYWYQQSLDQGLQFLIQYYNGEERAKGNILERFSAQQFPDLHSELNLSSLELGDSALYFCASSSTRGYTGELFFGEGSRLTVL.

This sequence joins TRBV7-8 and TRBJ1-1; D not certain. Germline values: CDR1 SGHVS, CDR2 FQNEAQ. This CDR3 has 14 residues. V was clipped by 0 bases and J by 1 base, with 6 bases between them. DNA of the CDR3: TGTGCCAGCAGCTTAGCCCCCAAGAACACTGAAGCTTTCTTT. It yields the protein CASSLAPKNTEAFF.

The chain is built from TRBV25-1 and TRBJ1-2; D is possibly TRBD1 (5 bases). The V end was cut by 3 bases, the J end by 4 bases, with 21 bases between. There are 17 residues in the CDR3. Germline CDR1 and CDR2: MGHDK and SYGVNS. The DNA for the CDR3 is TGTGCCAGCAGTGATCATTACCCTCAATCAGGGTTCTATGGCTACACCTTC. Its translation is CASSDHYPQSGFYGYTF.

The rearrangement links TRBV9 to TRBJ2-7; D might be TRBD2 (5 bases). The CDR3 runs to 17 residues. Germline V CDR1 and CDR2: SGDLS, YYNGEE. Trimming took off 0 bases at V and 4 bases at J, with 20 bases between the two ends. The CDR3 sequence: CASSVGGSARAGYEQYF. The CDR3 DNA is TGTGCCAGCAGCGTAGGCGGGTCAGCGCGGGCCGGGTACGAGCAGTACTTC.

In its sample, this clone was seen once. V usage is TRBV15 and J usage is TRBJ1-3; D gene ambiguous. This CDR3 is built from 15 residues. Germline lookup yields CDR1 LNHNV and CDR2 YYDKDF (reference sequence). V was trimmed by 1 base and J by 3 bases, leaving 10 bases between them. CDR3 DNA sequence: TGTGCCACCAGCAGAGCCAGCGCCTATGGAAACACCATATATTTT. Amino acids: CATSRASAYGNTIYF. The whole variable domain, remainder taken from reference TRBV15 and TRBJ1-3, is DAMVIQNPRYQVTQFGKPVTLSCSQTLNHNVMYWYQQKSSQAPKLLFHYYDKDFNNEADTPDNFQSRRPNTSFCFLDIRSPGLGDTAMYLCATSRASAYGNTIYFGEGSWLTVV.

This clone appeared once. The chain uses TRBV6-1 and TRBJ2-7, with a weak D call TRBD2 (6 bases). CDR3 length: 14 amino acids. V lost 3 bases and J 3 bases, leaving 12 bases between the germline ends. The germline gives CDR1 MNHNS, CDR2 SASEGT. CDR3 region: CASSDGGAHYEQYF. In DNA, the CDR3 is TGTGCCAGCAGTGACGGCGGGGCGCACTACGAGCAGTACTTC.

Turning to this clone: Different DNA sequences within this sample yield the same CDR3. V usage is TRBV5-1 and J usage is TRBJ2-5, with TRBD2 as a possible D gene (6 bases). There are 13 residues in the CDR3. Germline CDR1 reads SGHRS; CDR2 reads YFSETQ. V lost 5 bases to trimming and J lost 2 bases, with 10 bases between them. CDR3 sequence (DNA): TGCGCCAGCAGTCCAGGGACTCAAGAGACCCAGTACTTC. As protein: CASSPGTQETQYF.

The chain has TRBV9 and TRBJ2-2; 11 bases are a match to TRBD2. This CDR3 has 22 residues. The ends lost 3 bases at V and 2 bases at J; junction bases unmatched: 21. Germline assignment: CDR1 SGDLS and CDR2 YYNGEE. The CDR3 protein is CASSERQEIPGLAELNTGELFF. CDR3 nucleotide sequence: TGTGCCAGCAGCGAGCGGCAGGAGATACCGGGACTAGCGGAATTAAACACCGGGGAGCTGTTTTTT. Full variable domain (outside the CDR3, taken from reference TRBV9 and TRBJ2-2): DSGVTQTPKHLITATGQRVTLRCSPRSGDLSVYWYQQSLDQGLQFLIQYYNGEERAKGNILERFSAQQFPDLHSELNLSSLELGDSALYFCASSERQEIPGLAELNTGELFFGEGSRLTVL.

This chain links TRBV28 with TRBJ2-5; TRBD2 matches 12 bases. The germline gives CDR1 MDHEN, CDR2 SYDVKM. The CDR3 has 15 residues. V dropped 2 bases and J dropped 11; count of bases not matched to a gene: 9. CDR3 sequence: CASSLPPGLAGEQYF. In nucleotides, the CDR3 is TGTGCCAGCAGTTTACCCCCGGGACTAGCGGGTGAGCAGTACTTC.

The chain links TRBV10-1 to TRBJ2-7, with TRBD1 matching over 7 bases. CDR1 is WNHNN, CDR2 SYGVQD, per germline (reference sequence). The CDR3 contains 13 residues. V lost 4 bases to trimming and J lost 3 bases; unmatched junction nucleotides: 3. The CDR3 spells CASSADRRYEQYF. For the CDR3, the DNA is TGCGCCAGCAGTGCGGACAGGCGCTACGAGCAGTACTTC.

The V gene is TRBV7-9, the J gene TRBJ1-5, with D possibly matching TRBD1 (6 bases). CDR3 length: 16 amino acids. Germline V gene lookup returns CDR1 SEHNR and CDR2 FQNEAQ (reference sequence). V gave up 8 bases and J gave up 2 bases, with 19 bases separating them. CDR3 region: CASSPNQGRGNQPQHF. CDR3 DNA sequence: TGTGCCAGCTCTCCGAACCAGGGGAGGGGCAATCAGCCCCAGCATTTT.

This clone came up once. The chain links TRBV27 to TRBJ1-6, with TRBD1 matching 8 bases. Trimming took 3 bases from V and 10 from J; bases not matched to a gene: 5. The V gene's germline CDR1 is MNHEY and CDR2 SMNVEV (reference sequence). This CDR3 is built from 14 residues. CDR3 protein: CASSFGQGASPLHF. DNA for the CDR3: TGTGCCAGCAGTTTTGGGCAGGGGGCCTCACCCCTCCACTTT.

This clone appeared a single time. CDR3 bases: TGTGCCAGCAGTTTATCGGGGCTGGGGAACGGGGAGCTGTTTTTT. This encodes CASSLSGLGNGELFF. The chain couples TRBV27 to TRBJ2-2; possibly TRBD1 for D (5 bases). Germline-derived CDR1 and CDR2 are MNHEY and SMNVEV (reference sequence). The CDR3 is 15 amino acids. V was shortened by 0 bases and J by 7 bases, with 12 bases between the two germline ends.

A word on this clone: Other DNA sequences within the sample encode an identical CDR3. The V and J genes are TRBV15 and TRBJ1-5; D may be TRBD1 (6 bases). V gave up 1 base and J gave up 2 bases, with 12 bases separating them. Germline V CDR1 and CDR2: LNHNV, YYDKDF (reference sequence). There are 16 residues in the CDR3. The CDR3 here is CATSRGGGGGNQPQHF. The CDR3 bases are TGTGCCACCAGCAGAGGCGGGGGGGGCGGCAATCAGCCCCAGCATTTT.

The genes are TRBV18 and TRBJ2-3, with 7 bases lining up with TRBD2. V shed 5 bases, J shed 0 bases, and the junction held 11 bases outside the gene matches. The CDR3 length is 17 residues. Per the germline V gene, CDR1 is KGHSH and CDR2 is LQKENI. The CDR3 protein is CASSIGGIAASTDTQYF. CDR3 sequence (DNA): TGTGCCAGCTCAATCGGGGGGATAGCGGCTAGCACAGATACGCAGTATTTT.

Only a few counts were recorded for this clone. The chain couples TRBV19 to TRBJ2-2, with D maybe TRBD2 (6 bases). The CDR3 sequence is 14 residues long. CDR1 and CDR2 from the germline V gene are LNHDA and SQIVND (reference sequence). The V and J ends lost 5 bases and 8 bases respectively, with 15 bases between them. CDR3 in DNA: TGTGCCAGTAGTGATGGAGGGGAAGTGGGGGAGCTGTTTTTT. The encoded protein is CASSDGGEVGELFF.

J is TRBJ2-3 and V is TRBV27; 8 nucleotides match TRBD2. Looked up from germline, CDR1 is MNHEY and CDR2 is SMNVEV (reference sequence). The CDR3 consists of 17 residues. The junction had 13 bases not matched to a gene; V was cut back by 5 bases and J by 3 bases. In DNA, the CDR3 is TGTGCCAGCAGTCTCCGCCCACTAGCGGAATCTACAGATACGCAGTATTTT. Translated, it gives CASSLRPLAESTDTQYF.

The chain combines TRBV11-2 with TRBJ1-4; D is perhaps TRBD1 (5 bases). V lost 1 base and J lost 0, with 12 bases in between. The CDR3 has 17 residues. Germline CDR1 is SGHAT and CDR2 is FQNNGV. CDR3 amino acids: CASSLVSLGATNEKLFF. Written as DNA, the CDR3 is TGTGCCAGCAGCTTAGTTTCCTTGGGGGCAACTAATGAAAAACTGTTTTTT.

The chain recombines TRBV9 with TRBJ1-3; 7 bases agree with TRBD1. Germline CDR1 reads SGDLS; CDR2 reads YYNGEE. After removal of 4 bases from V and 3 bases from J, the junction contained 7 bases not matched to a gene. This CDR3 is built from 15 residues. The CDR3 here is CASSPWTGGGNTIYF. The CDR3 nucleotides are TGTGCCAGCAGCCCCTGGACAGGAGGTGGAAACACCATATATTTT. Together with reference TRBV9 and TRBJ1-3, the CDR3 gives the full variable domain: DSGVTQTPKHLITATGQRVTLRCSPRSGDLSVYWYQQSLDQGLQFLIQYYNGEERAKGNILERFSAQQFPDLHSELNLSSLELGDSALYFCASSPWTGGGNTIYFGEGSWLTVV.

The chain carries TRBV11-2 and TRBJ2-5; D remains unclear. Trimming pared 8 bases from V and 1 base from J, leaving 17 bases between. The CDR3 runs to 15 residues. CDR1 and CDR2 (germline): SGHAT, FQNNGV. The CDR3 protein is CASGQDVLVQETQYF. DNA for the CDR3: TGTGCCAGCGGTCAGGATGTTTTGGTCCAAGAGACCCAGTACTTC.

CDR3 sequence reads: CASTPGASGPTDTQYF. Written as DNA, the CDR3 is TGTGCCAGCACCCCGGGTGCTAGCGGCCCCACAGATACGCAGTATTTT. The rearrangement uses TRBV7-2 and TRBJ2-3, with 7 bases matching TRBD2. V lost 7 bases to trimming and J lost 2 bases; unmatched junction nucleotides: 12. Per germline, CDR1 SGHTA and CDR2 FQGNSA. The CDR3 consists of 16 residues.

The CDR3 nucleotides are TGTGCCAGCAGGATACAGGGGAATAGCAATCAGCCCCAGCATTTT. Translation gives CASRIQGNSNQPQHF. The chain combines TRBV27 with TRBJ1-5; 7 positions match TRBD1. The CDR3 has 15 residues. V lost 6 bases, J lost 0 bases, and 5 bases stayed unmatched. Germline CDR1 reads MNHEY; CDR2 reads SMNVEV (reference sequence).

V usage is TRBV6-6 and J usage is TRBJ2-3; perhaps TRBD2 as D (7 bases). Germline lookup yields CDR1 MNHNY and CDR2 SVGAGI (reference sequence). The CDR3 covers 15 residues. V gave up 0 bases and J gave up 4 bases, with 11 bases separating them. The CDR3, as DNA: TGTGCCAGCAGTTACTCGTGGGGGGGGCCAGATACGCAGTATTTT. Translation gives CASSYSWGGPDTQYF.